The T cell receptor beta chain under discussion was sequenced for a study of regulatory T cells in long-lasting Graves disease (dated by TCRdb to 2020 to 2022). About the full investigation: Antithyroid drugs had been taken for less than 3 months by newly diagnosed Graves' disease patients. Persistent Graves' disease patients were compared with newly diagnosed Graves' disease patients by peripheral blood TCR sequencing and RNA sequencing. The study was conducted in China and was registered as a clinical trial. TCR sequencing covered some 13 persistent and some 20 newly diagnosed Graves' disease patients, some 35 samples in total.

As encoded in the germline V gene (reference sequence), CDR1 is DFQATT while CDR2 is SNEGSKA. V and J are truncated by 7 bases and 3 bases respectively, leaving an intervening sequence of 7 bases. Taken from cysteine to phenylalanine, the CDR3 has 11 residues. Just CDR3 DNA is preserved here, 33 bases in frame from base 1. Libraries were constructed by multiplex PCR. Reads for this sample came from an Illumina HiSeq 4000. iRepertoire HTBI primers and Arm-PCR amplification of CDR3 regions were used to construct TCR beta libraries. Before sequencing, the PCR products underwent gel purification. The source study handled its data this way. Gene usage analysis of CDR3 amino acid clonotypes used the 60 to 75 TRBV and 14 to 15 TRBJ segments found across samples. COPE and FqMerger were used to merge the filtered high-quality paired reads into contigs. BLAST was used to align contigs to IMGT TRBV, TRBD and TRBJ reference genes, and CDR3 was defined according to IMGT. Any clonotype with a frequency above 0.1% was classified as a highly expanded clone. Shannon entropy served as the measure of repertoire diversity, while the Gini coefficient captured V-J evenness. Public clonotypes were defined as clonotypes shared by more than one individual. The public reads were quality trimmed at Q25 with fastp and then assembled into clones with MiXCR by TCRdb, keeping productive beta chains. Duplicate CDR3 protein sequences are folded into a single record with the most common DNA and genes. TCRdb, not the original authors, processed these V and J calls. In all, the sample holds hundreds of thousands of distinct CDR3 sequences, and 15% to 20% of those were seen once. The ten largest clones represent 18% of the sample.

This clonotype was detected ten times or more. What this receptor recognizes is not known. Base-call qualities are not available, and no considerably larger clone is one nucleotide away. Overall study results and their limits: Only the TCR beta chain was sequenced and analyzed. Peripheral blood alone was examined, since thyroid tissue, which constituted the primary lesion, could not be accessed. The authors noted that the small sample size was a limitation that may lower accuracy. Compared with newly diagnosed patients, patients with persistent Graves' disease had lower TCR Shannon entropy and fewer highly expanded clones, which suggests clonal expansion. Persistent disease showed preferential use of TRBV28, TRBJ1-2 and TRBJ2-5, whereas newly diagnosed disease favored TRBV20-1 and TRBJ2-1. Persistent patients shared more public clonotypes among themselves (around 2,700) than newly diagnosed patients did (about 970).

In the paper's terms, the time point label means: newly diagnosed GD, antithyroid drugs for less than 3 months. For both TCR sequencing and RNA sequencing, RNA was extracted from PBMCs using TRIzol. The diagnosis of Graves' disease was made according to American Thyroid Association guidelines. Patients for the study were recruited at an endocrinology department in Xi'an, China. Each patient gave approximately 10 milliliters of peripheral blood, collected in an EDTA anticoagulant tube. PBMCs were isolated by Ficoll Paque Plus density gradient separation without further T cell sorting. An Agilent 2100 Bioanalyzer and agarose gel were used to check RNA quality, and a NanoDrop 2000 was used to measure RNA concentration. This sample also appeared in a second study, on T cells in Graves' hyperthyroidism and ophthalmopathy. As the second study states: Stable Graves' hyperthyroidism was defined as the absence of progression to ophthalmopathy over 18 months of follow-up. Hyperthyroidism patients were newly diagnosed, with disease duration under 2 months, and aged 18 to 65 years. Any patient with an uncontrolled infection, another autoimmune disease, pregnancy or lactation was excluded. Diagnoses were based on clinical symptoms, serum thyroxine and TRAb, thyroid ultrasound and orbital computed tomography. For the first round of RT-PCR on the TCR CDR3, the HTBI primer set was used together with the Qiagen OneStep RT-PCR kit. Most expanded thyroid clonotypes (frequency above 0.001) were also found in blood, which suggests that blood repertoires may mirror thyroid immune responses. Ophthalmopathy was separated from stable hyperthyroidism by a 13 V-J signature model, with approximately 90% sensitivity and about 84% specificity obtained in cross-validation and 80%/75% obtained in testing. During validation, the model predicted progression to ophthalmopathy a median of approximately 6 months ahead of onset, with almost 71% sensitivity and more than 72% specificity. To identify TCR V-J signatures that set the groups apart, the researchers used a discovery cohort of 100 patients, made up of some 41 with Graves' ophthalmopathy and 55 to 65 with stable Graves' hyperthyroidism. Whether ophthalmopathy could be predicted prospectively was tested in an independent validation cohort made up of roughly 19 hyperthyroidism patients plus 17 patients who later progressed to ophthalmopathy. The 100 discovery patients were randomly split 7:3 into training and test sets. The study also compared thyroid tissue and blood T-cell repertoires from more than five Graves' hyperthyroidism patients. After blood sampling, hyperthyroidism patients were treated with methimazole at a starting dose of 30 mg daily, and ophthalmopathy patients were treated with high-dose intravenous methylprednisolone. The libraries were constructed in a second round of multiplex PCR and then size-selected and purified. Sequencing of the libraries was done on an Illumina HiSeq2000 using paired-end 100 bp reads. SOAPnuke was used to process the raw data, removing reads that contained adapters or uncalled bases, had a mean Phred below 15, or lacked an exact match to the constant primer or identifier. High-quality paired reads were merged with COPE v1.2.5, and unique nucleotide sequences were defined as clonotypes. MiTCR v1.1 was used to align the clonotypes against IMGT TRBV, TRBD and TRBJ reference segments. Only V-J combinations with frequency above 0.0001, covering 99.2% of repertoires, were analysed. A TCS score was defined as the ratio between F50 (clonal expansion) and ExV (chaos), using BLOSUM62-based TCRdist between CDR3 peptides within each V-J. Welch's t-statistics and random forest reduced roughly 500 V-J features to fewer than 15, which were used in a naive Bayes classifier (R e1071). Sample size was not statistically predetermined, and blinding of investigators to group allocation was not performed. According to the paper, TCR Vbeta CDR3 sequencing was carried out on around 140 peripheral blood samples, which came from under 50 ophthalmopathy, around 74 hyperthyroidism and about 17 progressor patients.

The sequencing here drew on peripheral blood mononuclear cells (PBMCs), taken at new diagnosis, from a patient treated with antithyroid drugs. The rearranged segments are TRBV20-1 and TRBJ2-1; no D segment can be confidently identified. This receptor was obtained from a woman younger than 45 with Graves disease. Donor details come from another sample of the same person, matched by shared clones. The CDR3 region has the sequence CSEMIYNEQFF. The DNA sequence follows: TGCAGTGAGATGATCTACAATGAGCAGTTCTTC.